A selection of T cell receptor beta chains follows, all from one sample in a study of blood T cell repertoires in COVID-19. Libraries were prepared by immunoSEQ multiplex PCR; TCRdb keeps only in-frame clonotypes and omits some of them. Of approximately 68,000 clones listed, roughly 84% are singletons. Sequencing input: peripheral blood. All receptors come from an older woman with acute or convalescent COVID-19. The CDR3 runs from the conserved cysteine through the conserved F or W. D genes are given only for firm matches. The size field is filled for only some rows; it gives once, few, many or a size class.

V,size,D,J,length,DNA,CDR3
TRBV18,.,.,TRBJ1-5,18,TGTGCCAGCTCACCCCTCCGTCCGACCCCAGGGATTACTCAGCCCCAGCATTTT,CASSPLRPTPGITQPQHF
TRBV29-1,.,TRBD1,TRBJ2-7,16,TGCAGCGTTTATTCGGAGACAGGGCCCCCATCCTACGAGCAGTACTTC,CSVYSETGPPSYEQYF
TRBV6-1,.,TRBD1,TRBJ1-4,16,TGTGCCAGCAGTGAAGGCACAGGGGGCTCGGGGGAAAAACTGTTTTTT,CASSEGTGGSGEKLFF
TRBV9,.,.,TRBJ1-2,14,TGTGCCAGCAGTGCTACCGCTCAGGGGTATGGCTACACCTTC,CASSATAQGYGYTF
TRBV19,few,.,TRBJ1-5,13,TGTGCCAGTAGAACAGATAGCAATCAGCCCCAGCATTTT,CASRTDSNQPQHF
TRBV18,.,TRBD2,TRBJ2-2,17,TGTGCCAGCTCACCCAGTCTAGCGGGATTGAACACCGGGGAGCTGTTTTTT,CASSPSLAGLNTGELFF
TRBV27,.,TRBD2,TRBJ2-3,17,TGTGCCAGCAGTTTATCAAGGACTAGCGGGAGCACAGATACGCAGTATTTT,CASSLSRTSGSTDTQYF
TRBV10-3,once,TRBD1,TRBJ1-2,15,TGTGCCATCAGTGAGCGGAGGACAGGGGAGGATGGCTACACCTTC,CAISERRTGEDGYTF
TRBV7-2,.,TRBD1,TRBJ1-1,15,TGTGCCAGCAGCTCCGGGACAGGGATGAACACTGAAGCTTTCTTT,CASSSGTGMNTEAFF
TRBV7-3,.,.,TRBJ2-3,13,TGTGCCAGCAGCTTCGGAGCGACAGATACGCAGTATTTT,CASSFGATDTQYF
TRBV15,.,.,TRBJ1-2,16,TGTGCCACCAGCAGAGCTCGGCCAGGGGATGAGTATGGCTACACCTTC,CATSRARPGDEYGYTF
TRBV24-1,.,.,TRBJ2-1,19,TGTGCCACCAGTGATTTGTCAGGGGTTGCTGGCCAAGGCTCCAATGAGCAGTTCTTC,CATSDLSGVAGQGSNEQFF
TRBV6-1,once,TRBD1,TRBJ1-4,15,TGTGCCAGCAGTGAAACCCGGGCAGGGGGTGAAAAACTGTTTTTT,CASSETRAGGEKLFF
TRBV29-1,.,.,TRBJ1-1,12,TGCAGCGTGCAAGGGAGAGACACTGAAGCTTTCTTT,CSVQGRDTEAFF
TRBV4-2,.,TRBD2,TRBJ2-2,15,TGTGCCAGCACCGTAGCGGGGGGGAACACCGGGGAGCTGTTTTTT,CASTVAGGNTGELFF
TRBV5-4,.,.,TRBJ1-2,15,TGTGCCAGCAGCCGTGAGACAGGAATAAACTATGGCTACACCTTC,CASSRETGINYGYTF
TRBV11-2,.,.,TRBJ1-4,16,TGTGCCAGCAGCTTAGATATGGCAGGGACTAATGAAAAACTGTTTTTT,CASSLDMAGTNEKLFF
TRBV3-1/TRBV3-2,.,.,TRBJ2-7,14,TGTGCCAGCAGCCAAGGAAGGGGCCGCGTCGAGCAGTACTTC,CASSQGRGRVEQYF
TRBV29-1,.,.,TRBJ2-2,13,TGCAGCGTTGATTCTCGGAACACCGGGGAGCTGTTTTTT,CSVDSRNTGELFF
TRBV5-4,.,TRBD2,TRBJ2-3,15,TGTGCCAGCAGCTTGGGACTAGCGGGCACAGATACGCAGTATTTT,CASSLGLAGTDTQYF
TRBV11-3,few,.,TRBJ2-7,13,TGTGCCAGCAGCTCCGGCAGGAATGGTGGGCAGTACTTC,CASSSGRNGGQYF